Listed below are T cell receptor beta chains from one sample, sequenced in a study of metastatic and nonmetastatic thyroid tumors. MiXCR re-clonotyped the PCR reads for TCRdb. This sample carries roughly 15,000 clones, about 25% of them seen once, and the ten largest clones take around 9.9%. The material sequenced was blood. All receptors come from a male donor with papillary thyroid cancer or a benign thyroid nodule (not recorded which). Some clones in this sample may be carry-over from other donors' samples. Both conserved end residues are part of each CDR3. A D gene is named only where the DNA matches it firmly. Part of the rows lack a size; the others show once, few, many or a class for expanded clones.

d_call,clone_size,v_call,j_call,cdr3_aa,cdr3_nt
TRBD1,.,TRBV28,TRBJ1-2,CASSLGGQGVSGYTF,TGTGCCAGCAGTTTAGGGGGACAGGGGGTCAGTGGCTACACCTTC
TRBD2,medium-sized,TRBV20-1,TRBJ2-1,CSADLLAGFRNEQFF,TGCAGTGCGGACTTACTAGCGGGATTTCGCAATGAGCAGTTCTTC
.,medium-sized,TRBV6-1,TRBJ2-3,CASSEWQVDTQYF,TGTGCCAGCAGTGAATGGCAGGTAGATACGCAGTATTTT
TRBD2,.,TRBV5-1,TRBJ2-1,CASSSSGGRGDDEQFF,TGCGCCAGCAGCTCCTCCGGCGGGAGGGGTGACGATGAGCAGTTCTTC
.,few,TRBV6-2/TRBV6-3,TRBJ2-3,CASRRGGASYTQYF,TGTGCCAGCAGAAGAGGGGGGGCCTCATATACGCAGTATTTT
.,.,TRBV9,TRBJ1-6,CASSVEGRDDNSPLHF,TGTGCCAGCAGCGTAGAGGGCAGGGACGATAATTCACCCCTCCACTTT
.,.,TRBV20-1,TRBJ2-7,CSALAQDSREQYF,TGCAGTGCTCTCGCCCAGGACAGCCGGGAGCAGTACTTC
TRBD1,.,TRBV20-1,TRBJ1-1,CSARDQGAMNTEAFF,TGCAGTGCTAGAGATCAGGGGGCCATGAACACTGAAGCTTTCTTT
.,.,TRBV28,TRBJ2-7,CASSPLYPSSYEQYF,TGTGCCAGCAGTCCCCTCTACCCGAGCTCCTACGAGCAGTACTTC
.,many,TRBV29-1,TRBJ2-3,CSVPPGGPADTQYF,TGCAGCGTACCTCCGGGGGGCCCAGCAGATACGCAGTATTTT
.,medium-sized,TRBV20-1,TRBJ2-7,CSARRPDLSYEQYF,TGCAGTGCTAGACGACCGGACCTATCCTACGAGCAGTACTTC
.,many,TRBV6-4,TRBJ2-3,CASSDEGTDTQYF,TGTGCCAGCAGTGACGAGGGCACAGATACGCAGTATTTT
TRBD1,many,TRBV9,TRBJ2-7,CASSLWTGADEQYF,TGTGCCAGCAGCTTATGGACAGGGGCGGACGAGCAGTACTTC
TRBD1,medium-sized,TRBV11-3,TRBJ2-7,CASSLETGSYEQYF,TGTGCCAGCAGCTTAGAGACAGGGTCCTACGAGCAGTACTTC
TRBD2,few,TRBV19,TRBJ2-7,CASSPGLVFTSYEQYF,TGTGCCAGTAGTCCTGGACTAGTTTTTACGTCCTACGAGCAGTACTTC
.,few,TRBV12-3/TRBV12-4,TRBJ1-5,CASSLYTGVGQPQHF,TGTGCCAGCAGTTTATATACGGGGGTCGGGCAGCCCCAGCATTTT
.,medium-sized,TRBV7-4,TRBJ1-2,CASSLEEGRIAGDYGYTF,TGTGCCAGCAGCTTAGAAGAAGGACGGATCGCGGGGGACTATGGCTACACCTTC
TRBD1,.,TRBV5-1,TRBJ1-2,CASSLGQGGNYGYTF,TGCGCCAGCAGCTTGGGACAGGGCGGTAACTATGGCTACACCTTC
TRBD2,.,TRBV6-1,TRBJ2-7,CASSREVQWTYEQYF,TGTGCCAGCAGCCGGGAGGTACAGTGGACCTACGAGCAGTACTTC
.,few,TRBV19,TRBJ1-2,CASSIGDSKSYGYTF,TGTGCCAGTAGTATAGGGGACTCCAAGTCATATGGCTACACCTTC
.,medium-sized,TRBV19,TRBJ1-1,CASSIPGARFMLNTEAFF,TGTGCCAGTAGTATCCCGGGGGCGCGTTTCATGTTAAACACTGAAGCTTTCTTT
TRBD1,few,TRBV28,TRBJ1-1,CASTISGTGFEAFF,TGTGCCAGCACCATTTCCGGGACAGGGTTTGAGGCCTTCTTT
TRBD2,medium-sized,TRBV11-2,TRBJ2-1,CASSLDGLAGVNEQFF,TGTGCCAGCAGCTTAGACGGTCTAGCGGGAGTCAATGAGCAGTTCTTC
TRBD2,many,TRBV4-2,TRBJ2-2,CASSQEGRLAGWTGELFF,TGTGCCAGCAGCCAAGAGGGTCGACTAGCGGGGTGGACCGGGGAGCTGTTTTTT
.,.,TRBV20-1,TRBJ1-2,CSAPSDGFVGGYTF,TGCAGTGCCCCATCAGACGGGTTCGTTGGTGGCTACACCTTC
TRBD1,.,TRBV11-2,TRBJ2-7,CASSVGTGGGYEQYF,TGTGCCAGCAGCGTCGGGACAGGGGGCGGCTACGAGCAGTACTTC
TRBD1,medium-sized,TRBV19,TRBJ1-2,CASSMAGGDGYTF,TGTGCCAGTAGTATGGCAGGGGGCGATGGCTACACCTTC
TRBD1,many,TRBV12-3/TRBV12-4,TRBJ2-1,CASSARTGFYNEQFF,TGTGCCAGCAGTGCCCGGACAGGTTTTTACAATGAGCAGTTCTTC
.,many,TRBV4-1,TRBJ1-2,CASSQDRVFGDYGYTF,TGCGCCAGCAGCCAAGATCGAGTGTTTGGGGACTATGGCTACACCTTC
TRBD1,many,TRBV12-3/TRBV12-4,TRBJ1-2,CASSPGTEGYTF,TGTGCCAGCAGTCCGGGGACAGAGGGCTACACCTTC
.,medium-sized,TRBV11-3,TRBJ1-2,CASSPNRQALYGYTF,TGTGCCAGCAGCCCCAACCGACAGGCCCTCTATGGCTACACCTTC
TRBD2,medium-sized,TRBV11-3,TRBJ2-3,CASSTGLAGVGVTQYF,TGTGCCAGCAGCACGGGACTAGCGGGCGTAGGCGTTACGCAGTATTTT
.,.,TRBV5-4,TRBJ2-7,CASKTGVGVGSYEQYF,TGTGCCAGCAAAACGGGGGTGGGTGTGGGATCCTACGAGCAGTACTTC
.,medium-sized,TRBV6-2/TRBV6-3,TRBJ2-6,CASSNRPVLSYLSGANVLTF,TGTGCCAGCAGTAACCGACCAGTCCTGTCATATCTCTCTGGGGCCAACGTCCTGACTTTC
TRBD1,many,TRBV19,TRBJ1-5,CASSIEPTGMSGNQPQHF,TGTGCCAGTAGTATAGAGCCGACAGGGATGAGTGGCAATCAGCCCCAGCATTTT
.,many,TRBV15,TRBJ2-6,CATSNTLSGANVLTF,TGTGCCACCAGCAACACCCTCTCTGGGGCCAACGTCCTGACTTTC
.,medium-sized,TRBV27,TRBJ2-7,CASTERAGSPSKQYF,TGTGCCAGCACCGAAAGAGCGGGTTCCCCGTCCAAGCAGTACTTC
.,many,TRBV7-6,TRBJ1-6,CASSSSGGNSPLHF,TGTGCCAGCAGCTCCTCCGGGGGAAATTCACCCCTCCACTTT
TRBD1,many,TRBV5-4,TRBJ1-2,CASSLPDRAGGYTF,TGTGCCAGCAGCCTACCGGACAGGGCAGGAGGCTACACCTTC
.,medium-sized,TRBV11-3,TRBJ2-7,CASSLDRESPEQYF,TGTGCCAGCAGCTTAGACAGGGAATCCCCCGAGCAGTACTTC
TRBD1,.,TRBV4-1,TRBJ1-2,CASSQVRDRVEGYTF,TGTGCCAGCAGCCAAGTACGAGACAGGGTGGAGGGCTACACCTTC
.,.,TRBV3-1,TRBJ2-7,CASRAPADVEQYF,TGTGCCAGCAGAGCCCCCGCCGACGTCGAGCAGTACTTC
TRBD1,many,TRBV5-8,TRBJ1-2,CASSPRGGQVLYRTF,TGTGCCAGCAGCCCGCGGGGGGGACAGGTTTTATATCGCACCTTC
.,.,TRBV6-5,TRBJ2-5,CASSSWGHLKETQYF,TGTGCCAGCAGTTCTTGGGGGCACCTCAAAGAGACCCAGTACTTC
.,many,TRBV12-3/TRBV12-4,TRBJ1-4,CASSSRVGELFF,TGTGCCAGCAGCTCTAGGGTCGGGGAACTGTTTTTT
.,.,TRBV7-9,TRBJ2-2,CASSQKRISAGELFF,TGTGCCAGCAGTCAAAAAAGGATTTCAGCCGGGGAGCTGTTTTTT
.,.,TRBV6-1,TRBJ1-5,CASRRTQGDQPQHF,TGTGCCAGCCGTAGGACACAGGGAGATCAGCCCCAGCATTTT
TRBD2,.,TRBV7-2,TRBJ2-1,CASSLTGTSDGEQFF,TGTGCCAGCAGCCTTACCGGGACTAGCGATGGTGAGCAGTTCTTC
TRBD1,.,TRBV4-1,TRBJ2-1,CASSPWTGGDEQFF,TGCGCCAGCAGCCCGTGGACAGGGGGCGATGAGCAGTTCTTC
.,.,TRBV30,TRBJ2-5,CAWSWIGSGTQYF,TGTGCCTGGAGTTGGATCGGCTCGGGGACCCAGTACTTC
.,.,TRBV20-1,TRBJ1-4,CSALQSTNEKLFF,TGCAGTGCTCTACAGTCAACTAATGAAAAACTGTTTTTT
.,many,TRBV20-1,TRBJ2-4,CSARDRVLSAKNIQYF,TGCAGTGCTAGAGATCGGGTCCTTTCGGCCAAAAACATTCAGTACTTC